The clone carrying this T cell receptor beta chain was seen at least ten times. What it recognizes is unknown. The data were obtained in a study of T cell repertoires in cytomegalovirus infection. About the study: CMV infection together with matching HLA type was indicated by public TCR beta signatures.

Study results and caveats: Cumulative public TCR beta family frequency identified CMV carriers with the relevant HLA. Ex vivo responses were dominated by HLA-C-restricted CMV-specific TCR beta clonotypes.

One entry per CDR3 protein results from TCRdb running MiXCR on the reads. The data contain about 260,000 distinct CDR3 sequences, roughly 10% of them singletons. The clonotype originates from a human donor in good health (CMV status not recorded). Some clones in this sample may be carry-over from other donors' samples. Material for sequencing was PBMCs.

CDR3 sequence reads: CASSPRPGGAGTDTQYF. CDR3 nucleotides: TGTGCCAGCTCACCGAGGCCAGGGGGCGCCGGCACAGATACGCAGTATTTT. V is TRBV18 and J is TRBJ2-3; TRBD1 agrees at 8 bases. CDR1 and CDR2 (germline): KGHSH, LQKENI. The CDR3 consists of 17 residues. Germline trimming cut 3 bases from V and 1 base from J; bases unmatched to any gene: 9. Complete variable domain (other parts from reference TRBV18 and TRBJ2-3): NAGVMQNPRHLVRRRGQEARLRCSPMKGHSHVYWYRQLPEEGLKFMVYLQKENIIDESGMPKERFSAEFPKEGPSILRIQQVVRGDSAAYFCASSPRPGGAGTDTQYFGPGTRLTVL.